The present T cell receptor beta chain was sequenced within a study of early T cells in non-severe SARS-CoV-2 infection. Looking at the study overall: Chains stayed unpaired after sequencing of bulk RNA from unsorted whole blood.

The TCR library protocol attached unique molecular identifiers to the individual cDNA molecules. MiXCR, applied by TCRdb to the 5' RACE reads, yields one record per CDR3 protein. The sample has some 44,000 distinct CDR3 sequences, approximately 5.9% seen once. Notes on the study in general: Comparison of clonotypes with VDJdb favored anti-spike CD8 responses while missing private and CD4 specificities.

CDR3 size: 11 residues. From germline, CDR1 is MNHEY and CDR2 SVGAGI. Trimming left V 4 bases short and J 9 bases short, with 7 bases between. This clonotype was detected ten times or more. No antigen is known for it. This sequence originates from an adult who was a healthcare worker with PCR-confirmed SARS-CoV-2 infection or an uninfected control (not recorded which). The rearrangement links TRBV6-5 to TRBJ2-1, with no clear D. This specimen consisted of whole blood, obtained at baseline. CDR3 coding DNA: TGTGCCAGCAGTTCCGTGGGTGAGCAGTTCTTC. This codes for CASSSVGEQFF.